This T cell receptor (beta chain) originates from a study of blood T cell repertoires in COVID-19. At the level of the study: COVID-19 samples collected from the United States, Italy and Spain covered acute and convalescent phases.

Only in-frame clones appear in the TCRdb table, and some are missing; sequencing was by immunoSEQ multiplex PCR. Counted here are 150,000 to 200,000 clones, 75% to 90% occurring once; the ten biggest clones make up 10% to 15%. The CDR3 runs 15 residues. J gave up 3 bases and V 0 bases, and 6 bases lay outside the gene matches. Germline-derived CDR1 and CDR2 are SGHRS and YFSETQ. Sequencing used PBMCs or T cells enriched from blood (not recorded which). The receptor was derived from a woman aged 60-75 years who had recovered from COVID-19. The chain is built from TRBV5-1 and TRBJ2-7, with TRBD2 matching 7 bases. The CDR3 reads CASSLAVGEGYEQYF. For the CDR3, the DNA is TGCGCCAGCAGCTTGGCAGTCGGGGAGGGCTACGAGCAGTACTTC.